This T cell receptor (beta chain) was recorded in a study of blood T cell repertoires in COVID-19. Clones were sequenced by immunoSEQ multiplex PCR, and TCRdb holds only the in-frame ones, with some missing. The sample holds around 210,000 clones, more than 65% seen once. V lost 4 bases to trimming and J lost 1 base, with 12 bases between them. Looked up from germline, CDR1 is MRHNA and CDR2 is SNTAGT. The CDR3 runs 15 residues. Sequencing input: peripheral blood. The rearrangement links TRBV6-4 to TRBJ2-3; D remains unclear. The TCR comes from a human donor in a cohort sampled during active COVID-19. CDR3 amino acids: CASSVRLAGTDTQYF. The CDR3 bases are TGTGCCAGCAGTGTCCGACTCGCTGGCACAGATACGCAGTATTTT.